This TCR beta chain derives from a study of blood T cell repertoires in COVID-19. About the research overall: The origin of the acute and convalescent COVID-19 samples was the United States, Italy and Spain. The cDNA or gDNA used as material had been derived from T cells, B-cell-depleted T cells, or PBMCs.

The CDR3 covers 18 residues. Germline loops: CDR1 LNHDA, CDR2 SQIVND (reference sequence). Trimming at V came to 3 bases and at J to 1 base, leaving 12 bases not matched to a gene. Living in 20 to 30 US areas, the participants were between 18 and 89 years of age. Profiling relied on immunoSEQ multiplex PCR, and the TCRdb table lists in-frame clones only, not all of them. Of 200,000 to 250,000 clones listed, about nine tenths are singletons. Sequencing used PBMCs or T cells enriched from blood (not recorded which). This chain connects TRBV19 to TRBJ1-1; 9 bases are a match to TRBD1. This receptor was identified in a woman aged 40 to 49 with acute COVID-19. CDR3 DNA sequence: TGTGCCAGTAGTATTTTCTTGGGACAGGGTGTTCGGAACACTGAAGCTTTCTTT. Translating gives CASSIFLGQGVRNTEAFF.